These T cell receptor beta chains were read from a single sample in a study of shared clonotypes between healthy human individuals. Clones were read by immunoSEQ multiplex PCR, and TCRdb kept only the in-frame ones, dropping some. The table includes about 580,000 clones, 98% detected once. Sequenced input: naive CD8+ T cells sorted from blood. The receptors come from a man aged 25 to 45 in good health. Each CDR3 is given with its conserved first and last residue. D genes are given only for firm matches. Rows may omit the clone size; those that give it use once, few, many or a size class.

TRBJ2-7	TRBV30	-	-	CAWSPSPGHSSYEQYF	TGTGCCTGGAGTCCATCCCCGGGACACAGCTCCTACGAGCAGTACTTC
TRBJ2-1	TRBV13	-	-	CASFEAATYNEQFF	TGTGCCAGCTTTGAGGCGGCCACATACAATGAGCAGTTCTTC
TRBJ2-7	TRBV7-9	once	TRBD2	CASSLFGVAGVSEQYF	TGTGCCAGCAGCTTATTCGGAGTAGCGGGAGTCTCCGAGCAGTACTTC
TRBJ2-3	TRBV28	-	TRBD2	CASSSLGGLDPQHTQYF	TGTGCCAGCAGTTCATTAGGGGGACTAGACCCGCAACATACGCAGTATTTT
TRBJ2-5	TRBV29-1	once	TRBD1	CSVILTGDGSETQYF	TGCAGCGTTATTCTGACAGGGGATGGTTCGGAGACCCAGTACTTC
TRBJ2-7	TRBV6-1	-	-	CASSEARRGVLYEQYF	TGTGCCAGCAGTGAAGCGCGTAGGGGAGTTCTCTACGAGCAGTACTTC
TRBJ2-1	TRBV5-4	-	TRBD2	CASRELAGDYNEQFF	TGTGCCAGCAGGGAATTAGCGGGAGACTACAATGAGCAGTTCTTC
TRBJ1-2	TRBV6-5	-	-	CASSYEGGYGYTF	TGTGCCAGCAGTTACGAGGGGGGCTATGGCTACACCTTC
TRBJ2-7	TRBV5-4	-	-	CASTMENSYEQYF	TGTGCCAGCACCATGGAGAACTCCTACGAGCAGTACTTC
TRBJ1-2	TRBV5-1	-	TRBD1	CASSFLWQGAYGYTF	TGCGCCAGCAGCTTCCTCTGGCAGGGGGCCTATGGCTACACCTTC
TRBJ2-7	TRBV6-5	-	-	CASSQDSYEQYF	TGTGCCAGCAGTCAGGACAGCTACGAGCAGTACTTC